This is a list of T cell receptor beta chains from one sample in a study of blood T cell repertoires in COVID-19. Data came from immunoSEQ multiplex PCR; TCRdb stores just in-frame clones and leaves some out. The top ten hold around 5% of the sample, which has about 100,000 clones, around 88% seen once. What was sequenced was peripheral blood. The receptors stem from a human donor in a cohort sampled during active COVID-19. Each CDR3 is given with its conserved first and last residue. Each record gives: clone size, J gene, V gene, D gene, CDR3 protein, CDR3 DNA. A D gene is named only where the DNA matches it firmly. The size of a clone is reported for some rows only, either as once, few or many, or as a class for expanded clones.

abundance: -; j_gene: TRBJ1-5; v_gene: TRBV5-5; d_gene: -; CDR3aa: CASSPTGIQPQHF; CDR3nt: TGTGCCAGCAGCCCAACAGGGATCCAGCCCCAGCATTTT
abundance: -; j_gene: TRBJ1-6; v_gene: TRBV28; d_gene: -; CDR3aa: CASSTGRMGLDSPLHF; CDR3nt: TGTGCCAGCAGCACCGGCAGGATGGGACTCGATTCACCCCTCCACTTT
abundance: -; j_gene: TRBJ2-3; v_gene: TRBV3-1/TRBV3-2; d_gene: -; CDR3aa: CASSASIDTQYF; CDR3nt: TGTGCCAGCAGCGCCTCTATAGATACGCAGTATTTT
abundance: few; j_gene: TRBJ2-3; v_gene: TRBV6-2/TRBV6-3; d_gene: -; CDR3aa: CASSPPGDADTQYF; CDR3nt: TGTGCCAGCAGTCCCCCGGGAGACGCAGATACGCAGTATTTT
abundance: -; j_gene: TRBJ2-1; v_gene: TRBV24-1; d_gene: -; CDR3aa: CATSAGTLNNEQFF; CDR3nt: TGTGCCACCAGTGCGGGGACACTCAACAATGAGCAGTTCTTC
abundance: once; j_gene: TRBJ2-3; v_gene: TRBV24-1; d_gene: -; CDR3aa: CATSDGTRGGSDTQYF; CDR3nt: TGTGCCACCAGTGACGGGACACGCGGTGGTTCAGATACGCAGTATTTT
abundance: -; j_gene: TRBJ2-2; v_gene: TRBV11-2; d_gene: -; CDR3aa: CASSFTGANTGELFF; CDR3nt: TGTGCCAGCAGCTTTACGGGGGCGAACACCGGGGAGCTGTTTTTT
abundance: -; j_gene: TRBJ2-2; v_gene: TRBV6-4; d_gene: TRBD2; CDR3aa: CASSEAGGTGELFF; CDR3nt: TGTGCCAGCAGTGAAGCGGGAGGTACCGGGGAGCTGTTTTTT
abundance: -; j_gene: TRBJ2-7; v_gene: TRBV6-6; d_gene: TRBD1; CDR3aa: CASSAGGDEQYF; CDR3nt: TGTGCCAGCAGTGCAGGGGGCGATGAGCAGTACTTC
abundance: -; j_gene: TRBJ2-5; v_gene: TRBV7-9; d_gene: -; CDR3aa: CASSFQGKETQYF; CDR3nt: TGTGCCAGCAGCTTTCAGGGGAAAGAGACCCAGTACTTC
abundance: once; j_gene: TRBJ1-1; v_gene: TRBV27; d_gene: -; CDR3aa: CASSLSTGLNTEAFF; CDR3nt: TGTGCCAGCAGTTTATCAACAGGGCTAAACACTGAAGCTTTCTTT
abundance: -; j_gene: TRBJ2-7; v_gene: TRBV2; d_gene: TRBD1; CDR3aa: CASRPAGTGSYEQYF; CDR3nt: TGTGCCAGCAGACCTGCCGGGACAGGGTCGTACGAGCAGTACTTC
abundance: -; j_gene: TRBJ1-2; v_gene: TRBV7-8; d_gene: -; CDR3aa: CASSFLPVRLPTLYGYTF; CDR3nt: TGTGCCAGCAGCTTCCTTCCCGTGCGGCTACCGACCCTCTATGGCTACACCTTC
abundance: -; j_gene: TRBJ1-2; v_gene: TRBV4-1; d_gene: -; CDR3aa: CASSPLGLNYGYTF; CDR3nt: TGCGCCAGCAGCCCCCTAGGACTGAACTATGGCTACACCTTC
abundance: -; j_gene: TRBJ2-2; v_gene: TRBV5-4; d_gene: -; CDR3aa: CASSLTPGGNTGELFF; CDR3nt: TGTGCCAGCAGCTTAACACCCGGCGGGAACACCGGGGAGCTGTTTTTT
abundance: -; j_gene: TRBJ2-2; v_gene: TRBV28; d_gene: -; CDR3aa: CASSRVTGELFF; CDR3nt: TGTGCCAGCAGTAGAGTCACCGGGGAGCTGTTTTTT
abundance: -; j_gene: TRBJ2-7; v_gene: TRBV2; d_gene: TRBD1; CDR3aa: CASRTGGRHEQYF; CDR3nt: TGTGCCAGCAGGACAGGGGGCCGGCACGAGCAGTACTTC
abundance: -; j_gene: TRBJ2-7; v_gene: TRBV24-1; d_gene: TRBD1; CDR3aa: CATSDASLAGTATYEQYF; CDR3nt: TGTGCCACCAGTGATGCCTCTTTGGCCGGGACAGCAACCTACGAGCAGTACTTC
abundance: -; j_gene: TRBJ2-7; v_gene: TRBV28; d_gene: TRBD2; CDR3aa: CASTGGSKEYEQYF; CDR3nt: TGTGCCAGCACCGGCGGGAGTAAGGAGTACGAGCAGTACTTC
abundance: -; j_gene: TRBJ1-2; v_gene: TRBV19; d_gene: TRBD1; CDR3aa: CASSGPRTGRGGYTF; CDR3nt: TGTGCCAGTAGCGGACCTCGGACAGGACGCGGGGGCTACACCTTC
abundance: -; j_gene: TRBJ1-1; v_gene: TRBV9; d_gene: -; CDR3aa: CASSSLGRTEAFF; CDR3nt: TGTGCCAGCAGTTCCTTGGGGCGCACTGAAGCTTTCTTT
abundance: -; j_gene: TRBJ2-7; v_gene: TRBV4-3; d_gene: TRBD2; CDR3aa: CASSLGLAGSEQYF; CDR3nt: TGCGCCAGCAGCCTGGGACTAGCGGGAAGCGAGCAGTACTTC
abundance: -; j_gene: TRBJ2-7; v_gene: TRBV15; d_gene: -; CDR3aa: CATRGAGSYEQYF; CDR3nt: TGTGCCACCAGAGGGGCAGGGTCCTACGAGCAGTACTTC
abundance: -; j_gene: TRBJ2-1; v_gene: TRBV6-5; d_gene: TRBD2; CDR3aa: CASKRASGIYNEQFF; CDR3nt: TGTGCCAGCAAACGGGCTAGCGGGATCTACAATGAGCAGTTCTTC
abundance: -; j_gene: TRBJ1-5; v_gene: TRBV20-1; d_gene: -; CDR3aa: CSARQGQPQHF; CDR3nt: TGCAGTGCTAGACAGGGGCAGCCCCAGCATTTT
abundance: -; j_gene: TRBJ2-1; v_gene: TRBV7-9; d_gene: TRBD2; CDR3aa: CASSTTGTSGRNYNEQFF; CDR3nt: TGTGCCAGCAGCACTACCGGGACTAGCGGGAGAAACTACAATGAGCAGTTCTTC
abundance: once; j_gene: TRBJ2-7; v_gene: TRBV28; d_gene: TRBD2; CDR3aa: CASSSLAGGSYEQYF; CDR3nt: TGTGCCAGCAGTTCGCTAGCGGGAGGAAGCTACGAGCAGTACTTC
abundance: -; j_gene: TRBJ2-7; v_gene: TRBV3-1/TRBV3-2; d_gene: -; CDR3aa: CASSPGTTYEQYF; CDR3nt: TGTGCCAGCAGCCCTGGGACAACCTACGAGCAGTACTTC
abundance: -; j_gene: TRBJ2-1; v_gene: TRBV4-3; d_gene: -; CDR3aa: CASSQDTGSRQFF; CDR3nt: TGCGCCAGCAGCCAAGATACAGGGTCTAGACAGTTCTTC
abundance: -; j_gene: TRBJ2-2; v_gene: TRBV28; d_gene: -; CDR3aa: CASSPPGDGELFF; CDR3nt: TGTGCCAGCAGTCCACCGGGGGACGGGGAGCTGTTTTTT
abundance: few; j_gene: TRBJ2-7; v_gene: TRBV6-5; d_gene: -; CDR3aa: CASRRGREYEQYF; CDR3nt: TGTGCCAGCAGGCGCGGCCGAGAGTACGAGCAGTACTTC
abundance: -; j_gene: TRBJ2-6; v_gene: TRBV11-3; d_gene: -; CDR3aa: CASSPRGGEIGANVLTF; CDR3nt: TGTGCCAGCAGCCCTCGAGGGGGGGAAATTGGGGCCAACGTCCTGACTTTC
abundance: -; j_gene: TRBJ2-1; v_gene: TRBV7-9; d_gene: -; CDR3aa: CASSLVRPGYNEQFF; CDR3nt: TGTGCCAGCAGCTTAGTACGGCCGGGGTACAATGAGCAGTTCTTC
abundance: -; j_gene: TRBJ2-2; v_gene: TRBV11-2; d_gene: -; CDR3aa: CASSLVGLGELFF; CDR3nt: TGTGCCAGCAGCTTAGTTGGGCTCGGGGAGCTGTTTTTT
abundance: -; j_gene: TRBJ1-3; v_gene: TRBV28; d_gene: -; CDR3aa: CASSGTPGASSGNTIYF; CDR3nt: TGTGCCAGCTCGGGAACCCCAGGGGCTTCCTCTGGAAACACCATATATTTT
abundance: -; j_gene: TRBJ2-2; v_gene: TRBV5-1; d_gene: TRBD2; CDR3aa: CASSLETSGNTGELFF; CDR3nt: TGCGCCAGCAGCTTGGAGACTAGCGGGAACACCGGGGAGCTGTTTTTT
abundance: -; j_gene: TRBJ2-5; v_gene: TRBV7-9; d_gene: -; CDR3aa: CASSRLLGVKETQYF; CDR3nt: TGTGCCAGCAGCAGACTTCTAGGGGTCAAAGAGACCCAGTACTTC
abundance: -; j_gene: TRBJ2-1; v_gene: TRBV19; d_gene: -; CDR3aa: CASSIQGISYNEQFF; CDR3nt: TGTGCCAGTAGTATTCAGGGGATCTCCTACAATGAGCAGTTCTTC
abundance: -; j_gene: TRBJ1-4; v_gene: TRBV6-5; d_gene: -; CDR3aa: CASRPYRVGDEKLFF; CDR3nt: TGTGCCAGCAGACCTTACAGGGTGGGGGATGAAAAACTGTTTTTT
abundance: -; j_gene: TRBJ2-4; v_gene: TRBV15; d_gene: -; CDR3aa: CATSRDLGGAQNIQYF; CDR3nt: TGTGCCACCAGCAGAGATCTAGGGGGTGCTCAAAACATTCAGTACTTC
abundance: -; j_gene: TRBJ2-7; v_gene: TRBV3-1/TRBV3-2; d_gene: -; CDR3aa: CASSPRTAKAYEQYF; CDR3nt: TGTGCCAGCAGCCCCCGGACAGCGAAGGCCTACGAGCAGTACTTC
abundance: -; j_gene: TRBJ2-4; v_gene: TRBV28; d_gene: -; CDR3aa: CASSLLGGVAKNIQYF; CDR3nt: TGTGCCAGCAGTTTATTGGGCGGGGTAGCCAAAAACATTCAGTACTTC
abundance: -; j_gene: TRBJ2-7; v_gene: TRBV9; d_gene: -; CDR3aa: CASSITGRAMGEQYF; CDR3nt: TGTGCCAGCAGCATAACGGGGAGAGCCATGGGGGAGCAGTACTTC
abundance: -; j_gene: TRBJ1-1; v_gene: TRBV6-2/TRBV6-3; d_gene: -; CDR3aa: CASSSNSLNTEAFF; CDR3nt: TGTGCCAGCAGTTCAAACAGTTTGAACACTGAAGCTTTCTTT
abundance: -; j_gene: TRBJ1-2; v_gene: TRBV28; d_gene: TRBD1; CDR3aa: CASSLLSGGGYTF; CDR3nt: TGTGCCAGCAGTTTATTGTCAGGGGGCGGCTACACCTTC
abundance: -; j_gene: TRBJ2-3; v_gene: TRBV7-2; d_gene: TRBD2; CDR3aa: CASSLGGTITDTQYF; CDR3nt: TGTGCCAGCAGCTTAGGCGGGACTATCACAGATACGCAGTATTTT